This T cell receptor (beta chain) was retrieved from a study of blood T cell repertoires in COVID-19. In the study overall: In each case, the material was cDNA or gDNA derived from T cells, B-cell-depleted T cells, or PBMCs.

TCRdb's table, derived via immunoSEQ multiplex PCR, lists solely in-frame clones and lacks some. The sample holds 200,000 to 250,000 clones, less than 90% seen once. The sample was peripheral blood. The origin of this receptor is a man aged 60 to 75 with acute or convalescent COVID-19.

The CDR3 bases are TGTGCCAGCAGTTACCTGGGGGGTTCGAACACCGGGGAGCTGTTTTTT. Its protein is CASSYLGGSNTGELFF. The V call is TRBV6-5, the J call TRBJ2-2, with D tentatively TRBD2 (6 bases). Trimming stripped 2 bases from V and 0 bases from J, with 10 bases between. Germline loops: CDR1 MNHEY, CDR2 SVGAGI. The CDR3 sequence is 16 residues long.